The table lists the clone carrying this T cell receptor beta chain with many counts. Its antigen is currently unknown. The authors built TCR beta libraries using iRepertoire HTBI primers and Arm-PCR of CDR3 regions. TCRdb redid the calling of the multiplex PCR reads with MiXCR, one entry per CDR3 protein. The profile shows about 500,000 distinct CDR3 sequences, more than 10% of them singletons. The data are from a study of regulatory T cells in long-lasting Graves disease. Time point given: newly diagnosed GD, antithyroid drugs for less than 3 months. RNA from PBMCs was the source of the TCR library. V was clipped by 4 bases and J by 2 bases, with 15 bases between them. Germline V lookup: CDR1 SGHRS, CDR2 YFSETQ. The length of the CDR3 is 15 residues. Study-level results: Persistent Graves' patients showed less TCR diversity than newly diagnosed patients showed.

This same sample was also taken into another study, of T cells in Graves' hyperthyroidism and ophthalmopathy. That report adds: Uncontrolled infection, other autoimmune disease, pregnancy or lactation barred patients from enrollment.

Source: peripheral blood mononuclear cells (PBMCs), taken at new diagnosis, from a patient treated with antithyroid drugs. The chain couples TRBV5-1 to TRBJ1-1; possible D gene TRBD1, 6 bases. The receptor was isolated from a woman aged 25 to 45 with Graves disease. The CDR3 loop reads CASSGGPGHNTEAFF. CDR3 nucleotide sequence: TGCGCCAGCAGCGGGGGACCGGGACATAACACTGAAGCTTTCTTT.